Presented here are 20 T cell receptor beta chains from one specimen sequenced in a study of blood T cell repertoires in COVID-19. TCRdb keeps only in-frame clones here, not all; method: immunoSEQ multiplex PCR. There are some 220,000 clones in the sample; 80% to 95% occur only once, and more than 0.65% lies in the top ten. Material for sequencing was peripheral blood. The receptor source for this set is a man aged 25 to 45 with COVID-19, enrolled during active disease.

This rearrangement joins TRBV19 to TRBJ1-4; TRBD1 is a possible D gene (5 bases). CDR1 is LNHDA, CDR2 SQIVND, per germline (reference sequence). V was cut by 1 base and J by 8 bases, with 14 bases left in between. CDR3 size: 15 residues. As DNA, the CDR3 is TGTGCCAGTAGTATAGCTCGGCAGGGTGGAGAAAAACTGTTTTTT. This encodes CASSIARQGGEKLFF.

The chain combines TRBV5-4 with TRBJ2-1; the match to TRBD2 covers 10 bases. Germline CDR1 reads SGHNT; CDR2 reads YYREEE (reference sequence). The junction had 10 bases not matched to a gene; V was cut back by 4 bases and J by 3 bases. The CDR3 loop spans 17 amino acids. This chain's CDR3 is CASSTTELAGIYNEQFF. The CDR3 DNA is TGTGCCAGCAGCACTACTGAACTAGCGGGGATCTACAATGAGCAGTTCTTC.

The chain uses TRBV18 and TRBJ1-1; TRBD1 is a possible D gene (6 bases). This CDR3 contains 14 residues. V was clipped by 6 bases and J by 1 base, with 12 bases between them. CDR1 KGHSH and CDR2 LQKENI come from the germline V gene. CDR3 in DNA: TGTGCCAGCTCCCCGGGGACAAGGAACACTGAAGCTTTCTTT. Amino acids: CASSPGTRNTEAFF.

V and J are TRBV2 and TRBJ2-7; TRBD2 might be the D (6 bases). V dropped 5 bases and J dropped 1 base, with 27 bases sitting between them. This CDR3 comprises 19 residues. Germline CDR1 and CDR2: SNHLY and FYNNEI. CDR3 sequence: CASSIAVKPGFSFSYEQYF. The DNA for the CDR3 is TGTGCCAGCAGTATAGCGGTGAAACCGGGGTTTTCTTTTTCCTACGAGCAGTACTTC.

The rearrangement uses TRBV9 and TRBJ2-7; 10 bases map to TRBD1. Trimming took 6 bases from V and 1 from J; bases not matched to a gene: 7. The CDR3 loop spans 15 amino acids. CDR1 SGDLS and CDR2 YYNGEE come from the germline V gene. The DNA for the CDR3 is TGTGCCAGCATGAACCCGGGACAGGGGTCCTACGAGCAGTACTTC. Amino acid sequence: CASMNPGQGSYEQYF.

The chain combines TRBV10-3 with TRBJ1-2, with TRBD1 identical over 10 bases. CDR1 and CDR2 from the germline V gene are ENHRY and SYGVKD. V lost 7 bases to trimming and J lost 8 bases; unmatched junction nucleotides: 10. The CDR3 length is 14 residues. The CDR3 spells CAIMTGGAGAGYTF. The CDR3 nucleotides read TGTGCCATCATGACAGGGGGCGCGGGCGCGGGCTACACCTTC.

Only one count was recorded for this clone. The chain combines TRBV4-1 with TRBJ2-2; 8 bases are a match to TRBD1. CDR3 length equals 13 residues. With 5 bases clipped from V and 6 bases from J, the junction kept 2 bases outside the gene matches. The germline gives CDR1 MGHRA, CDR2 YSYEKL. CDR3 protein: CASSYRGSGELFF. The DNA of the CDR3 is TGCGCCAGCAGCTACAGGGGGTCCGGGGAGCTGTTTTTT.

The rearrangement joins TRBV19 to TRBJ1-6, with 7 bases aligning to TRBD1. CDR1 LNHDA and CDR2 SQIVND come from the germline V gene (reference sequence). Trimming took 6 bases from V and 10 from J; bases not matched to a gene: 12. This CDR3 is 15 amino acids long. The CDR3 sequence is CASSLRVGGRSPLHF. The CDR3 DNA reads as TGTGCCAGTAGCCTTAGGGTAGGGGGCAGATCACCCCTCCACTTT.

The chain links TRBV15 to TRBJ1-1; 9 nucleotides match TRBD1. The CDR3 covers 15 residues. Trimming took 3 bases from V and 6 from J; bases not matched to a gene: 8. Germline CDR1 is LNHNV and CDR2 is YYDKDF (reference sequence). CDR3 residues: CATSSKLQGAAEAFF. The CDR3 DNA reads TGTGCCACCAGCAGCAAACTACAGGGGGCGGCTGAAGCTTTCTTT.

This chain uses TRBV9 with TRBJ2-5, with 10 nucleotides matching TRBD1. This CDR3 is 14 amino acids long. CDR1 is SGDLS and CDR2 is YYNGEE in the germline V gene. Trimming removed 5 bases from V and 7 bases from J; junction bases left unmatched: 8. CDR3 protein: CASSGTGEGATQYF. As DNA, the CDR3 is TGTGCCAGCAGTGGGACAGGGGAGGGTGCGACCCAGTACTTC.

V usage is TRBV5-4 and J usage is TRBJ2-5; D is ambiguous. The germline gives CDR1 SGHNT, CDR2 YYREEE (reference sequence). V dropped 3 bases and J dropped 0 bases, with 9 bases sitting between them. The CDR3 extends over 14 amino acids. The CDR3 here is CASSSPRYQETQYF. The DNA of the CDR3 is TGTGCCAGCAGCTCCCCCCGGTACCAAGAGACCCAGTACTTC.

The V and J genes are TRBV5-1 and TRBJ2-5; no clear D. CDR1 is SGHRS, CDR2 YFSETQ, per germline. This CDR3 region has 14 residues. Trimming cost V 0 bases and J 5 bases, with 11 bases left between them. The CDR3 spells CASSLATGVETQYF. In DNA form, the CDR3 reads TGCGCCAGCAGCTTGGCCACGGGTGTGGAGACCCAGTACTTC.

V is TRBV19 and J is TRBJ2-7, with 7 bases that match TRBD1. This CDR3 comprises 14 residues. Germline-derived CDR1 and CDR2 are LNHDA and SQIVND (reference sequence). J gave up 0 bases and V 5 bases, and 4 bases lay outside the gene matches. CDR3 amino acids: CASSFGTDSYEQYF. The DNA of the CDR3 is TGTGCCAGTAGTTTCGGGACAGACTCCTACGAGCAGTACTTC.

The V call is TRBV19, the J call TRBJ2-7, with D possibly TRBD1 on 6 matching bases. V was clipped by 4 bases and J by 7 bases, with 26 bases between them. The CDR3 totals 17 residues. The V gene's germline CDR1 is LNHDA and CDR2 SQIVND (reference sequence). In DNA, the CDR3 is TGTGCCAGTAGTACCTCCTACACAACAGGGCTCGGGCGAGAGCAGTACTTC. Translation gives CASSTSYTTGLGREQYF.

This chain joins TRBV5-1 and TRBJ2-3, with 14 bases matching TRBD2. The V gene end was trimmed by 3 bases and the J gene end by 6 bases; junction bases not matched to a gene: 9. The CDR3 consists of 17 residues. Germline loops: CDR1 SGHRS, CDR2 YFSETQ. Here the CDR3 reads CASSSGLAGARADTQYF. Here the CDR3 DNA reads TGCGCCAGCAGCTCGGGACTAGCGGGGGCCAGGGCGGATACGCAGTATTTT.

This clone was seen a single time. The rearrangement links TRBV28 to TRBJ1-4; 8 bases are shared with TRBD1. There are 15 residues in the CDR3. Germline assignment: CDR1 MDHEN and CDR2 SYDVKM. Trimming cost V 5 bases and J 8 bases; bases outside gene matches: 10. CDR3 DNA sequence: TGTGCCAGCAGTGCGTCCCAGACAGGGGACGAAAAACTGTTTTTT. This gives the protein CASSASQTGDEKLFF.

The chain employs TRBV6-1 and TRBJ1-3; weak D call: TRBD1 (6 bases). Deletions cut 2 bases from V and 0 bases from J, with 8 bases between. The CDR3 contains 15 residues. Looked up from germline, CDR1 is MNHNS and CDR2 is SASEGT. The CDR3 DNA follows: TGTGCCAGCAGTGAACACAGGGCCTCTGGAAACACCATATATTTT. Its protein product is CASSEHRASGNTIYF.

This clone was recorded once. The chain joins TRBV7-9 to TRBJ1-3; no clear D gene. Germline V gives CDR1 SEHNR, CDR2 FQNEAQ (reference sequence). The length of the CDR3 is 16 residues. Trimming removed 1 base at V and 0 bases at J, with 10 bases between. The CDR3 reads CASSLDWSDSGNTIYF. The DNA for the CDR3 is TGTGCCAGCAGCTTAGATTGGAGTGACTCTGGAAACACCATATATTTT.

This CDR3 reads CASSEDPGRQETQYF. In nucleotides, the CDR3 is TGTGCCAGCAGTGAAGATCCAGGCCGGCAAGAGACCCAGTACTTC. The chain recombines TRBV2 with TRBJ2-5, with D uncertain. The germline CDR1 and CDR2 sequences are SNHLY and FYNNEI. The CDR3 spans 15 residues. Deletions cut 1 base from V and 2 bases from J, with 11 bases between.

The chain uses TRBV9 and TRBJ2-5, with a tentative D call TRBD2 (5 bases). Germline loops: CDR1 SGDLS, CDR2 YYNGEE. V lost 0 bases and J 4 bases, leaving 10 bases between the germline ends. The CDR3 length is 14 residues. This chain's CDR3 is CASSVATSRETQYF. The CDR3 coding sequence is TGTGCCAGCAGCGTAGCTACTAGTCGAGAGACCCAGTACTTC.